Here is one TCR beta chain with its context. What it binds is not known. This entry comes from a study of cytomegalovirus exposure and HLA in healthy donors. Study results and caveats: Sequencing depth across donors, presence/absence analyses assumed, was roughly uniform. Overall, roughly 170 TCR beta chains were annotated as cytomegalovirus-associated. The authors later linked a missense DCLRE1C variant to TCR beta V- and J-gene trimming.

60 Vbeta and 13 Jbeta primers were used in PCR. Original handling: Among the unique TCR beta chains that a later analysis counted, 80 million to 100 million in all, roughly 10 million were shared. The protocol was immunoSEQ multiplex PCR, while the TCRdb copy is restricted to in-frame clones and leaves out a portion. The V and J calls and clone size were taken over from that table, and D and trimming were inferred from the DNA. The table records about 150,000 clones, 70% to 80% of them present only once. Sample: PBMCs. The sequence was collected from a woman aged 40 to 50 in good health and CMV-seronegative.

The CDR3 region is CASSKEVAGGYTGELFF. CDR3 nucleotide sequence: TGTGCCAGCAGCAAAGAGGTAGCGGGGGGATACACCGGGGAGCTGTTTTTT. The genes are TRBV21-1 and TRBJ2-2; the table calls TRBD2, which could not be checked here. TRBV21-1 is noted as a pseudogene. The CDR3 consists of 17 residues.